This T cell receptor beta chain is from a study of cytomegalovirus exposure and HLA in healthy donors. Regarding the study as a whole: From TCR beta sequences, most subjects' HLA-A and HLA-B alleles were reportedly predicted accurately.

It was with 60 Vbeta and 13 Jbeta primers that the PCR ran. Sequencing used immunoSEQ multiplex PCR; TCRdb keeps in-frame clones, though not all of them. The sample carries about 160,000 clones, approximately 88% recorded once. As concerns this clone: The antigen remains undetermined. The same CDR3 is also encoded by other DNA sequences in this sample.

V lost 3 bases, J lost 2 bases, and 8 bases lay in between. This CDR3 contains 13 residues. Germline lookup yields CDR1 SQVTM and CDR2 ANQGSEA. Sequencing was performed on PBMCs. The chain is built from TRBV29-1 and TRBJ2-1; D might be TRBD2 (6 bases). The sequence came from a boy between 2 and 15 years old in good health and CMV-seronegative. CDR3 protein: CSVEGGTYNEQFF. The CDR3 coding sequence is TGCAGCGTTGAGGGGGGAACCTACAATGAGCAGTTCTTC.